This T cell receptor beta chain came from a study of Ad26.COV2.S vaccination and SARS-CoV-2 variants. The treatment: 15 to 20 received Ad26.COV2.S at low or high dose, single or two shots; 5 received placebo; per-sample allocation not given. Sampling happened 63 days after the first vaccine or placebo injection. Only one count was recorded for this clone. Using immunoSEQ multiplex PCR, the repertoire was profiled, and TCRdb retains in-frame clones only, with some absent. In the table there are about 390,000 clones, 80% to 90% of which are singletons. The J segment lost 3 bases and the V segment lost 4 bases, leaving 8 bases of the junction unmatched. CDR1 and CDR2 (germline): SGHRS, YFSETQ. This CDR3 has 15 residues.

Sequenced here: peripheral blood, sampled in a trial of Ad26.COV2.S vaccine versus placebo. This clonotype originated in a person between 18 and 60 years old who received the Ad26.COV2.S COVID-19 vaccine or a placebo. This sequence joins TRBV5-1 and TRBJ1-1; 8 bases align to TRBD1. The CDR3 DNA sequence: TGCGCCAGCAGCCCGATCACAGGGGGGGACACTGAAGCTTTCTTT. Protein product: CASSPITGGDTEAFF.